The TCR beta chain described here comes from a study of response to subunit inactivated influenza vaccine. Overall study findings and caveats: Authors proposed each seasonal influenza vaccination draws in few new T cells.

TCRdb analysed the RT-PCR reads with MiXCR anew, one entry per CDR3 protein. The sample records under 750,000 distinct CDR3 sequences, 12% being singletons. V was shortened by 6 bases and J by 0 bases, with 14 bases between the two germline ends. The CDR3 extends over 16 amino acids. Per germline, CDR1 KGHSH and CDR2 LQKENI. This clonotype was observed a handful of times. Its specificity is not known. This receptor was identified in a man in his fifties or sixties who received an inactivated influenza vaccine. The sequencing here drew on PBMCs from blood, taken on the day of vaccination. The J gene is TRBJ2-2, the V gene TRBV18, with D possibly being TRBD2 (6 bases). CDR3 protein: CASSKFGGANTGELFF. The CDR3 region has the DNA TGTGCCAGCTCTAAATTCGGAGGGGCGAACACCGGGGAGCTGTTTTTT.